This entry lists 4 T cell receptor beta chains sequenced from one sample in a study of molecular identifiers for immune sequencing clone quantification. One entry per CDR3 protein, called by TCRdb with MiXCR from the PCR reads. In the table there are over 600,000 distinct CDR3 sequences, just under 20% of which are singletons. The specimen sequenced was naive CD8+ T cells from blood, with Jurkat cell RNA spiked in. The subset was: FACS-sorted CD8+CD4-CCR7+CD45RA+ naive T cells. Every receptor here comes from a human donor in good health. Some libraries in this study had Jurkat cell RNA spiked in.

As to this clonotype: The junction differs from germline at one of its ends, possibly a read error. The chain has TRBV24-1 and TRBJ2-3, with 10 bases fitting TRBD2. There are 15 residues in the CDR3. Germline V gene data show CDR1 as KGHDR and CDR2 as SFDVKD. This chain's CDR3 is CATGERTSGTDTQYF. CDR3 sequence (DNA): TGTGCCACCGGTGAAAGGACTAGCGGAACAGATACGCAGTATTTT.

This clonotype appeared a few times. Possible read error: a much larger clone is one base away. V is TRBV7-2 and J is TRBJ2-7; 8 nucleotides match TRBD2. V was pared by 1 base and J by 3 bases, with 8 bases of the junction left unmatched. This CDR3 contains 16 residues. CDR1 is SGHTA and CDR2 is FQGNSA in the germline V gene. In DNA, the CDR3 is TGTGCCAGCAGCTTAGGCTGGACTAGCAGGCTCTACGAGCAGTACTTC. Encoded protein: CASSLGWTSRLYEQYF.

This clonotype was found a few times. This chain joins TRBV2 and TRBJ2-7; 11 bases are shared with TRBD1. The CDR3 covers 14 residues. After removal of 5 bases from V and 5 bases from J, the junction contained 5 bases not matched to a gene. Looked up from germline, CDR1 is SNHLY and CDR2 is FYNNEI. Here the CDR3 DNA reads TGTGCCAGCAGTCAGGACAGGGGGCTGGACGAGCAGTACTTC. Protein: CASSQDRGLDEQYF.

In this sample, this clonotype turned up many times. The chain is built from TRBV7-9 and TRBJ2-3, with 16 bases matching TRBD2. The CDR3 is 21 residues long. Germline V gene sequence: CDR1 SEHNR, CDR2 FQNEAQ (reference sequence). With V trimmed by 4 bases and J by 0 bases, 13 bases remained unmatched. DNA for the CDR3: TGTGCCAGCAGCTCCGGACCGGGACTAGCGGGGGGGCGAACTAGCACAGATACGCAGTATTTT. Protein product: CASSSGPGLAGGRTSTDTQYF.